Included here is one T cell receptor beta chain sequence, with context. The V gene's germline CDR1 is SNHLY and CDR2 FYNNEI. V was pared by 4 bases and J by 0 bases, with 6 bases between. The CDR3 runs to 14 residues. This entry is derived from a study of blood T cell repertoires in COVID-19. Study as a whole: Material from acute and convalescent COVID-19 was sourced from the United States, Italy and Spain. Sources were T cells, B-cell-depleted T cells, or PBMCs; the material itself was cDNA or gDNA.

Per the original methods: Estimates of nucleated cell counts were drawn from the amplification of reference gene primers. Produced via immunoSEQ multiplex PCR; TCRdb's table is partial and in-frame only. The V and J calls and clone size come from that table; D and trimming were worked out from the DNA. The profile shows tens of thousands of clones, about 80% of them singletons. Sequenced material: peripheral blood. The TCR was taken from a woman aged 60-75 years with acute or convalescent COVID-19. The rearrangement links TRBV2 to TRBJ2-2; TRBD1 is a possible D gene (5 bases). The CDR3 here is CASSVGPNTGELFF. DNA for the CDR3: TGTGCCAGCAGTGTGGGGCCGAACACCGGGGAGCTGTTTTTT.